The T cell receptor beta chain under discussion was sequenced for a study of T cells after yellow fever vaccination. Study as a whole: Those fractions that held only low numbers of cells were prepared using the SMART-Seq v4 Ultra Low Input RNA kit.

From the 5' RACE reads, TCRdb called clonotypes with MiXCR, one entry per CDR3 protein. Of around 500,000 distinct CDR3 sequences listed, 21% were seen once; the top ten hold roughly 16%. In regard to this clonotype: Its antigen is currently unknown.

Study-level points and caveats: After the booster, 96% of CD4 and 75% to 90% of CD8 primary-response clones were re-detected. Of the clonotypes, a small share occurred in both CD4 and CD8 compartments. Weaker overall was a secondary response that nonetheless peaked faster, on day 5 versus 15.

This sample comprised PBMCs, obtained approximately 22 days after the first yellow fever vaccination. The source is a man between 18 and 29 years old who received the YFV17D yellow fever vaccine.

For the CDR3, the DNA is TGCAGTGCTAGCCGGACTGGGACCTACGAGCAGTACGTC. This encodes CSASRTGTYEQYV. J is TRBJ2-7 and V is TRBV20-1; TRBD2 is a possible D gene (5 bases). The V gene's germline CDR1 is DFQATT and CDR2 SNEGSKA (reference sequence). This CDR3 is built from 13 residues. With 3 bases removed from V and 2 bases from J, the gap between germline ends came to 11 bases.